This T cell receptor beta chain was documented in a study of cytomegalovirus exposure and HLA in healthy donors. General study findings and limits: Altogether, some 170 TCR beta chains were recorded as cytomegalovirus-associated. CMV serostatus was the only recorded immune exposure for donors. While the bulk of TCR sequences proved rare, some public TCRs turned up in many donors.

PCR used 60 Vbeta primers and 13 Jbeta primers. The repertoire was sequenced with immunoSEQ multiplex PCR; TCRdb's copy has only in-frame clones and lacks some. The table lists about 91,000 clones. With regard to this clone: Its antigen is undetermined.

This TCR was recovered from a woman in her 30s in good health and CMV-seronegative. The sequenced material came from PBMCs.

The CDR3 nucleotides are TGTGCCAGCTCCCAGTCAACAGGGGAGTTGGGCGAGCAGTACTTC. Its translation: CASSQSTGELGEQYF. The chain links TRBV18 to TRBJ2-5, with 7 bases that match TRBD1. The DNA end is more similar to TRBJ2-7, so the J call may be wrong. Germline values: CDR1 KGHSH, CDR2 LQKENI. The CDR3 extends over 15 amino acids.